This T cell receptor beta chain was sequenced in a study of Ad26.COV2.S vaccination and SARS-CoV-2 variants. The wider study: COV1001, an Ad26.COV2.S trial, supplied this vaccine-arm donor.

Indicated treatment: some 20 received Ad26.COV2.S at low or high dose, single or two shots; about 5 received placebo; per-sample allocation not given. Following the first vaccine or placebo injection, samples were taken on day 63. TCRdb's table, derived via immunoSEQ multiplex PCR, lists solely in-frame clones and lacks some. There are more than 300,000 clones in the sample; around four fifths occur only once, and 2.1% lies in the top ten. This CDR3 is built from 14 residues. Trimming removed 5 bases at V and 0 bases at J, with 10 bases between. Germline CDR1 SGHTA, CDR2 FQGTGA. The chain combines TRBV7-3 with TRBJ1-2; perhaps TRBD1 as D (6 bases). The material was peripheral blood, obtained in a trial of Ad26.COV2.S vaccine versus placebo. The source of this sequence is a person aged 18-65 years who received the Ad26.COV2.S COVID-19 vaccine or a placebo. The CDR3 nucleotides read TGTGCCAGCAGCCTCAGGGGTTCTAACTATGGCTACACCTTC. Residues: CASSLRGSNYGYTF. The full variable domain, with the rest looked up from reference TRBV7-3 and TRBJ1-2, is GAGVSQTPSNKVTEKGKYVELRCDPISGHTALYWYRQSLGQGPEFLIYFQGTGAADDSGLPNDRFFAVRPEGSVSTLKIQRTERGDSAVYLCASSLRGSNYGYTFGSGTRLTVV.